This T cell receptor (beta chain) was found in a study of control samples from healthy donors and cancer patients. The CDR3 has 14 amino acids. Germline values: CDR1 MGHDK, CDR2 SYGVNS. The germline V and J ends were trimmed by 1 base and 4 bases, with 10 bases remaining between them. Sequencing used immunoSEQ multiplex PCR; TCRdb keeps in-frame clones, though not all of them. Of 45,000 or so clones in the sample, around 90% were seen once. Material: PBMCs. The source of this sequence is a woman aged 40 to 49 with head and neck cancer. The V call is TRBV25-1, the J call TRBJ1-1; D may be TRBD1 (5 bases). The CDR3 sequence: CASSEWGIGTEAFF. DNA of the CDR3: TGTGCCAGCAGTGAATGGGGGATAGGCACTGAAGCTTTCTTT.